Described below is a single TCR beta chain sequence and its context. The clone's antigen remains unknown. Base quality data are lacking; no much larger clone is found one base away. The sample is drawn from a study of blood T cell repertoires in COVID-19 (dated by TCRdb to between 2020 and 2021). Looking at the study overall: Collaborator samples came from the United States, Italy and Spain and covered acute and convalescent phases of COVID-19. Subjects who had been exposed to COVID-19, were actively infected with it, or had recovered from it provided the deeply sampled blood TCRbeta repertoires that made up the dataset. Where HLA class I and class II types were available, the types were taken from metadata supplied by the sample provider, not from assay-based typing. The prospective study material was composed of cDNA or gDNA derived from T cells, B-cell-depleted T cells, or PBMCs. Nearly every sample came with metadata listing a de-identified subject ID, COVID-19 status, age in years and sex. The repertoires were released in a freely available public database intended as a resource for research on the immune response to SARS-CoV-2. Samples came from the ongoing ImmuneRACE study (first 160 participants) plus 1,254 subjects from 6 global collaborators.

The immunoSEQ Assay, a bias-controlled multiplex PCR, was used to amplify TCRbeta CDR3 regions from genomic DNA. Concerning the study's data processing: The number of nucleated cells in each sample was estimated from the amplification of reference gene primers within the assay. To quantify the absolute abundance of each unique TCRbeta CDR3 rearrangement, sequence reads were collapsed and filtered. For each sample, productive Simpson clonality was calculated as the square root of Simpson's diversity index across productive rearrangements. TCRdb obtained this table from immuneACCESS and retained in-frame rearrangements with V and J assigned. These tables miss some clones; where compared with another copy, unresolved V genes account for less than half of the shortfall, and the remainder is unexplained. V, J and clone size reflect that table, while D and trimming were determined from the DNA. This sample lists some 150,000 clones; about 76% were detected once. Of the sample, roughly 4.9% is held by the ten largest clones.

CDR1 is given as MGHRA and CDR2 as YSYEKL, both from the germline V gene. V is cut back by 0 bases and J by 4 bases, with 3 bases in the junction unmatched. The CDR3 goes from the cysteine to the phenylalanine over 16 residues. Of all the DNA, just the CDR3 is kept, 48 bases in frame from base 1. One collaborating source in Seattle enrolled patients while the patients were actively infected and followed the patients over time throughout the course of disease. Each collaborating institution followed its own protocols to collect whole blood in K2EDTA tubes. Collaborator samples were shipped for TCRbeta analysis as frozen whole blood, isolated PBMCs, or DNA extracted from either sample type. Overall study outcomes, separate from this receptor: How much clinical and demographic metadata was included differed by source and by participant, and the metadata was provided uncurated.

The sequencing input was peripheral blood. The chain couples TRBV4-1 to TRBJ1-2, with 12 junctional bases fitting TRBD1. The receptor was derived from a woman in her sixties or seventies with COVID-19, enrolled during active disease. The CDR3 in this case is CASSQDWGQGAYGYTF. Read as DNA, the sequence is TGCGCCAGCAGCCAAGATTGGGGACAGGGGGCCTATGGCTACACCTTC.